This TCR beta chain was documented in a study of neurological immune-mediated disorders (dated 2019 in TCRdb). Turning to the overall study: Of the approximately 34 multiple sclerosis patients, around 31 had relapsing-remitting MS and 3 had secondary progressive MS. Peripheral blood TCR-beta repertoires from HTLV-I-associated myelopathy (HAM/TSP) patients, multiple sclerosis patients and healthy controls were compared by UMI-based sequencing. Alongside PBMC samples, the set of more than 80 TCR-beta libraries contained longitudinal samples, technical triplicates, and paired CD4+ and CD8+ T-cell subsets that had been sorted. The cohort included some 66 subjects: approximately 15 with HAM/TSP, approximately 35 with multiple sclerosis, and 20 or so healthy controls.

What the authors observed across the whole study: No clinical or MRI features were associated with the MS cluster, and the authors said that larger cohorts are needed. In a phylogenetic analysis, the repertoires of 18 out of 34 MS patients fell into a single cluster of related CDR3 sequences, pointing to a possible signature at the repertoire level. Across subjects, expanded clones never shared an identical CDR3 amino acid sequence, which suggests that the TCR-beta repertoires in every group were private. TCR clonal expansion was greatest in HAM/TSP patients and smallest in MS patients, who ranked below even healthy controls.

From cysteine to phenylalanine, the CDR3 is 13 amino acids long. The retained sequence is limited to the CDR3, 39 bases, with the frame set at the first base. Here V drops 6 bases and J drops 6 bases, and the junction holds 8 bases not matched to any gene. CDR1 and CDR2, looked up from the germline V gene (reference sequence), are DFQATT and SNEGSKA. Libraries from unsorted PBMCs were made from 2 million PBMCs kept in RNAlater at -80 degrees C until RNA extraction. The multiple sclerosis patients were enrolled in a US clinical protocol that evaluated disease progression with magnetic resonance imaging. PBMCs were separated from peripheral blood using Ficoll-Hypaque density gradient centrifugation and then cryopreserved in liquid nitrogen. This clonotype was found many times. Its antigen is still unknown. Base qualities are not recorded, but no much larger clone differs from it by a single base. cDNA was synthesized by template-switch 5'RACE using a primer carrying a 10-nucleotide random unique molecular identifier by which each TCR transcript was tagged. Over 170 million TCR-beta sequences, covering 15-18 subjects, were produced in each sequencing run. The RNeasy kit was used for extraction of total RNA. The KAPA Real-time Library Amplification kit was used to amplify TCR-beta VDJ regions with primers targeting the TCR constant region and the 5'RACE anchor. Sample indexes and Illumina adaptors were added in a first PCR, and a second PCR then increased library yield. After Ampure bead purification, the TCR product of roughly 650 bp was size-selected on a 2% E-gel SizeSelection system. Before pooling, library quality was checked on a Bioanalyzer, concentration was measured with Qubit, and libraries were quantified with the Kapa Library Quantification kit. Paired-end 2 x 150 bp sequencing of the libraries was performed on an Illumina HiSeq 2500. To increase sequence diversity, roughly 23-30% phiX was spiked into each library pool. The source study handled its data this way. The quality-filtered reads were processed with the UMI-based MiGEC pipeline, whose error correction step removed more than 80% of the raw TCR sequences. VDJ genes were aligned to IMGT germline references, and each clonotype was defined by a unique CDR3 amino acid sequence together with V-J genes. Clonal expansion, Shannon diversity, and CDR3 relatedness (CalcPairwiseDistances, ClusterSamples) were evaluated with VDJtools, and phylogenetic trees were built with CLCbio workbench. A clone was classed as expanded if it had 8 or more unique UMIs, a cutoff based on coefficient-of-variation modelling across technical triplicates. The raw public reads went through TCRdb reprocessing: fastp at Q25, MiXCR clone calling, in-frame beta chains kept. Duplicate CDR3 protein sequences are folded into a single record with the most common DNA and genes. These V and J calls are TCRdb output, not the study's own analysis. In this sample the table shows about 62,000 distinct CDR3 sequences, approximately 3.7% of which occur a single time. Over 2% of the sample goes to the ten largest clones.

The source material was PBMCs. The chain couples TRBV20-1 to TRBJ2-7; 10 of the junction bases match TRBD1. The receptor comes from a woman aged 45 to 65 with multiple sclerosis. The DNA is as follows: TGCAGTGCCAGGACAGGGGGAAGATCCGAGCAGTACTTC. This is translated as CSARTGGRSEQYF.